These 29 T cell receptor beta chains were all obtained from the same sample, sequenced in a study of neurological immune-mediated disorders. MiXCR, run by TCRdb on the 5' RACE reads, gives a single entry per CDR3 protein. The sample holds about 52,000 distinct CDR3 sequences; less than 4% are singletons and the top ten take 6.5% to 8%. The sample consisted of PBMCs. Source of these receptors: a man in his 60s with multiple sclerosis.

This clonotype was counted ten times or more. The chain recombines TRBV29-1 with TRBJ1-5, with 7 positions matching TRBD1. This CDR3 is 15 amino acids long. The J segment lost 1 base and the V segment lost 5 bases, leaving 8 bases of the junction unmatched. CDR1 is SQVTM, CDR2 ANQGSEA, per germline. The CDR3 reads CSVLLQGDSNQPQHF. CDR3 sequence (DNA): TGCAGCGTTTTGCTGCAGGGGGACAGCAATCAGCCCCAGCATTTT.

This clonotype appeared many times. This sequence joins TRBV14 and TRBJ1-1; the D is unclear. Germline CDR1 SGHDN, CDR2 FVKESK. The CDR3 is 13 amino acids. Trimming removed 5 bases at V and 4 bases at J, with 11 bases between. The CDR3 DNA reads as TGTGCCAGCAGCTTGGGGTTGGCCACTGAAGCTTTCTTT. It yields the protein CASSLGLATEAFF.

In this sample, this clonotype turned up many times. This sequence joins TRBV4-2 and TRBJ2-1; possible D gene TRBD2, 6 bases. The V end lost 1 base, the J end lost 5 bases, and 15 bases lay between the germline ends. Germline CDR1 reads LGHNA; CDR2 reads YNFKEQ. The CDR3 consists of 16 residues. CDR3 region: CASSQAASSENNEQFF. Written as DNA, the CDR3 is TGTGCCAGCAGCCAAGCAGCGTCTAGCGAGAACAATGAGCAGTTCTTC.

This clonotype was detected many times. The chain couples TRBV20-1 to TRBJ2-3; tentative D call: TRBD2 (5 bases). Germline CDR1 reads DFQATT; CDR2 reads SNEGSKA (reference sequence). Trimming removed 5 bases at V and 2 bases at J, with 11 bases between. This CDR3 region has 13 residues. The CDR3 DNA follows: TGCAGTGCTTTTCTGCTAGCCACAGATACGCAGTATTTT. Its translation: CSAFLLATDTQYF.

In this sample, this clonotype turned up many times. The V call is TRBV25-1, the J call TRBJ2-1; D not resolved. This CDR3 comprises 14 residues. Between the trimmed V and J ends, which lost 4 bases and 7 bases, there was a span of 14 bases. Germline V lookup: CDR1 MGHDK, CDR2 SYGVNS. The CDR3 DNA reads TGTGCCAGCAGTGCCGCCGCGTTAGGGAATGAGCAGTTCTTC. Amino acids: CASSAAALGNEQFF.

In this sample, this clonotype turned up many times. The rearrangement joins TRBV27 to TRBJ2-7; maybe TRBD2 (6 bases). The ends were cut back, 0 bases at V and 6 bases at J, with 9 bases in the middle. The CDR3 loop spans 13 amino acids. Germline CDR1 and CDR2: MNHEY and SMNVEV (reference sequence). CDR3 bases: TGTGCCAGCAGTTTATCCTTCGGGGGCGAGCAGTACTTC. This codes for CASSLSFGGEQYF.

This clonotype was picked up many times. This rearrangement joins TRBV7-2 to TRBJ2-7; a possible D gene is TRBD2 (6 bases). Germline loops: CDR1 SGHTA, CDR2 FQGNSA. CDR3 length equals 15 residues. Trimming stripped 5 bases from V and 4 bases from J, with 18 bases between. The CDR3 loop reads CASSPAGTPQYEQYF. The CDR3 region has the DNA TGTGCCAGCAGCCCGGCGGGGACTCCCCAGTACGAGCAGTACTTC.

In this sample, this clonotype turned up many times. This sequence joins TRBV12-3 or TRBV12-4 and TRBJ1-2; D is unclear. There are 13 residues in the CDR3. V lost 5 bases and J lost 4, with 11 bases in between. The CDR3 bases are TGTGCCAGCAGTGGGATGCGGCTCTATGGCTACACCTTC. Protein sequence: CASSGMRLYGYTF.

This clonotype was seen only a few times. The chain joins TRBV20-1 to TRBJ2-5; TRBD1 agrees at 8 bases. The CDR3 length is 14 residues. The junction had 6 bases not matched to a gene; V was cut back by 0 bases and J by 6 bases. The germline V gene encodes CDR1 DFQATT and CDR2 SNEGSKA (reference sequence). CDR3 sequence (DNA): TGCAGTGCTAGAGATCGCCAGGGGGCGCAGACCCAGTACTTC. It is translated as CSARDRQGAQTQYF.

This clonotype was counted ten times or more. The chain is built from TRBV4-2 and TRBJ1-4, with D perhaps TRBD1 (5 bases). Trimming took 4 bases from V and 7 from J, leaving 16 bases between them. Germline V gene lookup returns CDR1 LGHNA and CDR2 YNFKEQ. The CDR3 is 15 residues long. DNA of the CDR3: TGTGCCAGCAGCCCTGCGGAGGGGCACGGTGAAAAACTGTTTTTT. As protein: CASSPAEGHGEKLFF.

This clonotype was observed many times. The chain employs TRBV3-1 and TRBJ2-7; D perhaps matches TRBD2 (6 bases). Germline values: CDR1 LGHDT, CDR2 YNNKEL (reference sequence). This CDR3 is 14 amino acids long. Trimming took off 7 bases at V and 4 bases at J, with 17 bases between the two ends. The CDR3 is CASTGDSGLYEQYF. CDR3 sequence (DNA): TGTGCCAGCACCGGGGACTCAGGTTTGTACGAGCAGTACTTC.

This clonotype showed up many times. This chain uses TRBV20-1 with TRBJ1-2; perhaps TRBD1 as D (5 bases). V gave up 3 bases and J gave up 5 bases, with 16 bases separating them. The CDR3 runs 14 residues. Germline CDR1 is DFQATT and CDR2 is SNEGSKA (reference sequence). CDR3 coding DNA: TGCAGTGCTAGCCCACCGGGGGGACTATATGGCTACACCTTC. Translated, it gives CSASPPGGLYGYTF.

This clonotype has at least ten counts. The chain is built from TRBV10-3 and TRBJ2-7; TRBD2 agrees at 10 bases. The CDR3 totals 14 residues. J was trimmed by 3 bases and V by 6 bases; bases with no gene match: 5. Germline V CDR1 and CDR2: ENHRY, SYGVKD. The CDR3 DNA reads TGTGCCATCAGGAACCTAGCGGGAGACTACGAGCAGTACTTC. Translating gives CAIRNLAGDYEQYF.

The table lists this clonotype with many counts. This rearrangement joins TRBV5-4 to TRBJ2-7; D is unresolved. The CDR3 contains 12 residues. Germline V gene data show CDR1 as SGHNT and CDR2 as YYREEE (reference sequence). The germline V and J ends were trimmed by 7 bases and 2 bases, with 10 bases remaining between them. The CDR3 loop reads CASDPLTYEQYF. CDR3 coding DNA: TGTGCCAGCGACCCCCTTACCTACGAGCAGTACTTC.

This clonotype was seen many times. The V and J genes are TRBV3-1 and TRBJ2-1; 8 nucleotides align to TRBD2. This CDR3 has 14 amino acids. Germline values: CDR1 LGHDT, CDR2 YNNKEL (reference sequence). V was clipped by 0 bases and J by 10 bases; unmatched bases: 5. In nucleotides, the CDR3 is TGTGCCAGCAGCCAAGATAACCAGCGGGGGGAGCAGTTCTTC. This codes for CASSQDNQRGEQFF.

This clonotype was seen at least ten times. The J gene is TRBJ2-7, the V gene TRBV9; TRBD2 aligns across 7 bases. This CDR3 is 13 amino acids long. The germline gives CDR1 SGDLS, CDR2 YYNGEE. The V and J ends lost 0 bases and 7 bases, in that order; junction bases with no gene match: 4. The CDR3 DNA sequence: TGTGCCAGCAGCGTAGAGACAGCGGGGGAGCAGTACTTC. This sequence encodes CASSVETAGEQYF.

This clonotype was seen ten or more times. DNA for the CDR3: TGTGCCAGCAGCCGGGGACAGGTCGGTTCACCCCTCCACTTT. This translates into CASSRGQVGSPLHF. The V and J genes are TRBV7-9 and TRBJ1-6; 8 nucleotides match TRBD1. With 5 bases clipped from V and 9 bases from J, the junction kept 6 bases outside the gene matches. The CDR3 covers 14 residues. Per germline, CDR1 SEHNR and CDR2 FQNEAQ (reference sequence). The whole variable domain, filled in from reference TRBV7-9 and TRBJ1-6, reads DTGVSQNPRHKITKRGQNVTFRCDPISEHNRLYWYRQTLGQGPEFLTYFQNEAQLEKSRLLSDRFSAERPKGSFSTLEIQRTEQGDSAMYLCASSRGQVGSPLHFGNGTRLTVT.

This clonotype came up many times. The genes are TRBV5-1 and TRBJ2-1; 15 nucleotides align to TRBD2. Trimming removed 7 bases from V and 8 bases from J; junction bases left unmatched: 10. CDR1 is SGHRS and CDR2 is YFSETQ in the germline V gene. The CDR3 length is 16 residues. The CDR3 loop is CASSPGTSGGFDEQFF. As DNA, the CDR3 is TGCGCCAGCTCTCCCGGGACTAGCGGGGGGTTCGATGAGCAGTTCTTC.

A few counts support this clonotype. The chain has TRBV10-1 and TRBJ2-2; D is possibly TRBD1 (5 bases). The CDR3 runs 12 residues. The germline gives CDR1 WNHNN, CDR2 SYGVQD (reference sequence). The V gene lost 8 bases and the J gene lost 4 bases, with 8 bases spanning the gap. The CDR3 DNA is TGCGCCAGCGGAGACAGCACCGGGGAGCTGTTTTTT. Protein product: CASGDSTGELFF.

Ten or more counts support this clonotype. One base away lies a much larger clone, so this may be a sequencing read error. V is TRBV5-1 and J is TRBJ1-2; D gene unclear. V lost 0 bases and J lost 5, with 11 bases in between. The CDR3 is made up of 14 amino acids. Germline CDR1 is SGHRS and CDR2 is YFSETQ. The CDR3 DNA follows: TGCGCCAGCAGCTTGGGAAAGGTCGCTTATGGCTACACCTTC. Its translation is CASSLGKVAYGYTF.

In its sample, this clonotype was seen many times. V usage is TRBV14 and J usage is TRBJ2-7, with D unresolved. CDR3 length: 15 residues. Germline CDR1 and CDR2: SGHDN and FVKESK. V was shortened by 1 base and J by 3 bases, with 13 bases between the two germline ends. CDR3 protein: CASSQVAWWGYEQYF. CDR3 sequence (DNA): TGTGCCAGCAGCCAAGTTGCGTGGTGGGGCTACGAGCAGTACTTC.

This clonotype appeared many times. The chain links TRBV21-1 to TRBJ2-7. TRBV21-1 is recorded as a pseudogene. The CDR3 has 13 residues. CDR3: CASSNQRIYEQYF. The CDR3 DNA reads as TGTGCCAGCAGCAATCAGAGGATCTACGAGCAGTACTTC.

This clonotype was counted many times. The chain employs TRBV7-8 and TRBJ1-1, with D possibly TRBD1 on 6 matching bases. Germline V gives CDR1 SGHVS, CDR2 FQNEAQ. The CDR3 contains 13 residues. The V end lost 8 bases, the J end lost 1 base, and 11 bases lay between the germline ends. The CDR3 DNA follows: TGTGCCAGCCACGACAGGTGGAACACTGAAGCTTTCTTT. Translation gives CASHDRWNTEAFF.

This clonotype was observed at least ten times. The CDR3 is CSARGSLVGSEQYF. CDR3 DNA: TGCAGTGCTAGAGGCTCACTGGTTGGAAGCGAGCAGTACTTC. The chain combines TRBV20-1 with TRBJ2-7; D is undetermined. The V end lost 1 base, the J end lost 6 bases, and 16 bases lay between the germline ends. The V gene's germline CDR1 is DFQATT and CDR2 SNEGSKA (reference sequence). This CDR3 is built from 14 residues.

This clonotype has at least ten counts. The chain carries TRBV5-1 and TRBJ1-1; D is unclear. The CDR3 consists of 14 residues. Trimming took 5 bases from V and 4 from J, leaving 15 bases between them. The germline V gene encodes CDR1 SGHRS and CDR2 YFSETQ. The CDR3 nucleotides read TGCGCCAGCAGATTTCGAGTGGAGGGCACTGAAGCTTTCTTT. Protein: CASRFRVEGTEAFF.

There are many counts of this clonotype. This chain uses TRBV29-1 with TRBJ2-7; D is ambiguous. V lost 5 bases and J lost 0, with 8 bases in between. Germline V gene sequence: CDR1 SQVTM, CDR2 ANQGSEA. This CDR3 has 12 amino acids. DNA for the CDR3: TGCAGCGTTTCCGGGTCCTCCTACGAGCAGTACTTC. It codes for CSVSGSSYEQYF.

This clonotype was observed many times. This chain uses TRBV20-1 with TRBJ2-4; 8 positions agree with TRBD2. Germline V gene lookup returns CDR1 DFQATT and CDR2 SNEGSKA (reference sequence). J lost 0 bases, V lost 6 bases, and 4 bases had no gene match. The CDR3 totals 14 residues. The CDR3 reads CSAGRGLAKNIQYF. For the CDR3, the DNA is TGCAGTGCCGGGAGGGGCCTAGCCAAAAACATTCAGTACTTC.

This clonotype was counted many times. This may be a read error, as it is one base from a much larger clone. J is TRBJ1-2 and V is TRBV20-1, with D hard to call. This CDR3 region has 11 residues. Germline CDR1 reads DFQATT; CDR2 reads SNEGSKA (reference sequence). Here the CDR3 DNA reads TGCAGCGCTAAACACATGGACGGCTACACCTTC. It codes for CSAKHMDGYTF.

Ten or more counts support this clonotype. The CDR3 coding sequence is TGTGCCAGCAGCGCCCCCGGGACCGGGACTTCCCCAACCGGGGAGCTGTTTTTT. It is translated as CASSAPGTGTSPTGELFF. The chain links TRBV7-8 to TRBJ2-2; possible D gene TRBD2, 6 bases. The CDR3 is 18 amino acids. V was shortened by 5 bases and J by 5 bases, with 24 bases between the two germline ends. Germline V gives CDR1 SGHVS, CDR2 FQNEAQ.